The rows below give T cell receptor beta chains drawn from one sample of a study of cytomegalovirus exposure and HLA in healthy donors. Method: immunoSEQ multiplex PCR; TCRdb's copy keeps in-frame clones and lacks some. The sample records about 240,000 clones, approximately 83% being singletons. Sequencing was performed on PBMCs. Receptors were obtained from a woman aged 25 to 39 in good health and CMV-seropositive. Each CDR3 is given with its conserved first and last residue. Fields, in order: CDR3 protein, CDR3 DNA, J gene, V gene, D gene, clone size. The D gene is left open where the match is weak. Clone size is given for some rows only: seen once, a few or many times, or a class if the clone is expanded.

cdr3_aa: CASSSTPGGEVSEQFF
cdr3_nt: TGCGCCAGCAGCTCAACCCCAGGAGGGGAGGTTAGTGAGCAGTTCTTC
j_call: TRBJ2-1
v_call: TRBV5-1
d_call: .
clone_size: .

cdr3_aa: CASSHPGVLNEQFF
cdr3_nt: TGCGCCAGCAGCCACCCCGGGGTATTAAATGAGCAGTTCTTC
j_call: TRBJ2-1
v_call: TRBV4-1
d_call: .
clone_size: .

cdr3_aa: CAWNAGQNNEQFF
cdr3_nt: TGTGCCTGGAACGCGGGTCAGAACAATGAGCAGTTCTTC
j_call: TRBJ2-1
v_call: TRBV30
d_call: .
clone_size: few

cdr3_aa: CASSITGLVHEQYF
cdr3_nt: TGTGCCAGTAGTATAACTGGACTAGTCCACGAGCAGTACTTC
j_call: TRBJ2-7
v_call: TRBV19
d_call: TRBD2
clone_size: .

cdr3_aa: CASSLPGQRRYGYTF
cdr3_nt: TGCGCCAGCAGCCTCCCTGGGCAGAGACGCTATGGCTACACCTTC
j_call: TRBJ1-2
v_call: TRBV4-1
d_call: .
clone_size: .

cdr3_aa: CASSLMGQGATEAFF
cdr3_nt: TGTGCCAGCAGTTTAATGGGACAGGGGGCGACTGAAGCTTTCTTT
j_call: TRBJ1-1
v_call: TRBV27
d_call: TRBD1
clone_size: .

cdr3_aa: CASGRAGQFF
cdr3_nt: TGTGCCAGCGGCCGAGCAGGGCAGTTCTTC
j_call: TRBJ2-1
v_call: TRBV6-5
d_call: .
clone_size: .

cdr3_aa: CASSMTSGTYNEQFF
cdr3_nt: TGCGCCAGCAGCATGACTAGCGGAACCTACAATGAGCAGTTCTTC
j_call: TRBJ2-1
v_call: TRBV5-1
d_call: TRBD2
clone_size: once

cdr3_aa: CAISQVQGKAYEQYF
cdr3_nt: TGTGCCATCAGTCAAGTACAGGGTAAAGCCTACGAGCAGTACTTC
j_call: TRBJ2-7
v_call: TRBV10-3
d_call: .
clone_size: .

cdr3_aa: CASSRTGGRYEQYF
cdr3_nt: TGTGCCAGCAGCCGGACAGGGGGACGGTACGAGCAGTACTTC
j_call: TRBJ2-7
v_call: TRBV5-4
d_call: TRBD1
clone_size: once

cdr3_aa: CASGSGTDYEQYF
cdr3_nt: TGTGCCAGCGGATCCGGGACAGACTACGAGCAGTACTTC
j_call: TRBJ2-7
v_call: TRBV6-1
d_call: TRBD1
clone_size: .

cdr3_aa: CASSLSLNTEAFF
cdr3_nt: TGTGCCAGCAGCTTAAGCCTGAACACTGAAGCTTTCTTT
j_call: TRBJ1-1
v_call: TRBV5-8
d_call: .
clone_size: .

cdr3_aa: CASSESYEQYF
cdr3_nt: TGTGCCAGCAGTGAATCTTACGAGCAGTACTTC
j_call: TRBJ2-7
v_call: TRBV6-1
d_call: .
clone_size: .

cdr3_aa: CASRTGSYGYTF
cdr3_nt: TGTGCCAGCAGAACAGGGAGCTATGGCTACACCTTC
j_call: TRBJ1-2
v_call: TRBV6-5
d_call: .
clone_size: .

cdr3_aa: CASLMNTEAFF
cdr3_nt: TGTGCCAGTTTAATGAACACTGAAGCTTTCTTT
j_call: TRBJ1-1
v_call: TRBV6-1
d_call: .
clone_size: .

cdr3_aa: CASRISPGGAGGGAFF
cdr3_nt: TGTGCCAGCAGAATTTCTCCCGGGGGGGCAGGCGGAGGTGCTTTCTTT
j_call: TRBJ1-1
v_call: TRBV27
d_call: .
clone_size: .

cdr3_aa: CASSSEAGGVVPKNIQYF
cdr3_nt: TGCGCCAGCAGCTCAGAAGCGGGAGGGGTCGTTCCCAAAAACATTCAGTACTTC
j_call: TRBJ2-4
v_call: TRBV5-1
d_call: TRBD2
clone_size: .

cdr3_aa: CASGSMNEQFF
cdr3_nt: TGTGCCAGCGGGAGTATGAATGAGCAGTTCTTC
j_call: TRBJ2-1
v_call: TRBV27
d_call: .
clone_size: .

cdr3_aa: CASSLAAETQYF
cdr3_nt: TGTGCCAGCAGCTTAGCTGCGGAGACCCAGTACTTC
j_call: TRBJ2-5
v_call: TRBV11-2
d_call: .
clone_size: .

cdr3_aa: CASLSDTGGLSPGELFF
cdr3_nt: TGTGCCAGCCTCAGCGATACAGGGGGCCTCTCCCCCGGGGAGCTGTTTTTT
j_call: TRBJ2-2
v_call: TRBV2
d_call: TRBD1
clone_size: .

cdr3_aa: CASSLRTGGSYEQYF
cdr3_nt: TGCGCCAGCAGCTTACGCACAGGGGGTAGCTACGAGCAGTACTTC
j_call: TRBJ2-7
v_call: TRBV5-1
d_call: TRBD1
clone_size: .

cdr3_aa: CASSLEWLADYTDTQYF
cdr3_nt: TGCGCCAGCAGCTTGGAGTGGCTAGCGGACTACACAGATACGCAGTATTTT
j_call: TRBJ2-3
v_call: TRBV5-1
d_call: TRBD2
clone_size: once

cdr3_aa: CASSLLPRVGTEAFF
cdr3_nt: TGCGCCAGCAGCTTGCTGCCGAGGGTTGGCACTGAAGCTTTCTTT
j_call: TRBJ1-1
v_call: TRBV5-1
d_call: .
clone_size: .

cdr3_aa: CASSFILGYEQYF
cdr3_nt: TGTGCCAGCAGTTTTATTCTCGGCTACGAGCAGTACTTC
j_call: TRBJ2-7
v_call: TRBV28
d_call: .
clone_size: .

cdr3_aa: CASSRPGQGYEQYF
cdr3_nt: TGTGCCAGCAGCCGACCAGGACAGGGTTACGAGCAGTACTTC
j_call: TRBJ2-7
v_call: TRBV7-2
d_call: TRBD1
clone_size: .

cdr3_aa: CASSFPVANTGELFF
cdr3_nt: TGTGCCAGCAGCTTCCCGGTCGCGAACACCGGGGAGCTGTTTTTT
j_call: TRBJ2-2
v_call: TRBV11-3
d_call: .
clone_size: .